These T cell receptor beta chains were read from a single sample in a study of CD8 T cells in ankylosing spondylitis. MiXCR, run by TCRdb on the 5' RACE reads, gives a single entry per CDR3 protein. The sample shows around 250,000 distinct CDR3 sequences, roughly 10% of them seen only once. The specimen was blood, either unsorted or a sorted T cell fraction (not recorded which). The receptor source for this set is a male donor with ankylosing spondylitis or in good health (not recorded which). The CDR3 runs from the conserved cysteine through the conserved F or W. The order of the fields is clone size, D gene, V gene, J gene, CDR3 length, CDR3 protein, CDR3 DNA. A D gene is named only where the DNA matches it firmly. For some rows the clone size is stated as once, few or many, or as a class when expanded; others skip it.

clone size: many
D gene: TRBD1
V gene: TRBV6-6
J gene: TRBJ1-1
CDR3 length: 13
CDR3 protein: CASSALTGVSAFF
CDR3 DNA: TGTGCCAGCAGTGCATTGACAGGGGTTTCAGCTTTCTTT

clone size: many
D gene: NA
V gene: TRBV12-3/TRBV12-4
J gene: TRBJ2-1
CDR3 length: 10
CDR3 protein: CASSLNEQFF
CDR3 DNA: TGTGCCAGCAGTCTCAATGAGCAGTTCTTC

clone size: few
D gene: TRBD1
V gene: TRBV7-1
J gene: TRBJ1-2
CDR3 length: 16
CDR3 protein: CASSSRYRGRTYGYTF
CDR3 DNA: TGTGCCAGCAGCTCCCGGTACAGGGGGCGCACCTATGGCTACACCTTC

clone size: many
D gene: NA
V gene: TRBV12-3/TRBV12-4
J gene: TRBJ2-1
CDR3 length: 15
CDR3 protein: CASSLGGSDYNEQFF
CDR3 DNA: TGTGCCAGCAGTTTGGGAGGTAGCGACTACAATGAGCAGTTCTTC

clone size: many
D gene: TRBD2
V gene: TRBV20-1
J gene: TRBJ2-7
CDR3 length: 15
CDR3 protein: CSASIPGLVESEQYF
CDR3 DNA: TGCAGTGCTAGTATACCGGGACTAGTAGAATCCGAGCAGTACTTC

clone size: many
D gene: NA
V gene: TRBV5-1
J gene: TRBJ1-2
CDR3 length: 14
CDR3 protein: CASSLSGGDYGYTF
CDR3 DNA: TGCGCCAGCAGCTTGTCGGGGGGAGACTATGGCTACACCTTC

clone size: few
D gene: NA
V gene: TRBV7-9
J gene: TRBJ2-5
CDR3 length: 16
CDR3 protein: CASSRRPTSQGETQYF
CDR3 DNA: TGTGCCAGCAGCCGACGCCCAACGAGTCAGGGTGAGACCCAGTACTTC

clone size: many
D gene: NA
V gene: TRBV20-1
J gene: TRBJ2-5
CDR3 length: 13
CDR3 protein: CSARVTALETQYF
CDR3 DNA: TGCAGTGCTAGAGTAACGGCCTTGGAGACCCAGTACTTC

clone size: NA
D gene: NA
V gene: TRBV9
J gene: TRBJ2-1
CDR3 length: 15
CDR3 protein: CASSPPGGSPNEQFF
CDR3 DNA: TGTGCCAGCAGCCCCCCTGGAGGATCACCAAATGAGCAGTTCTTC

clone size: many
D gene: NA
V gene: TRBV20-1
J gene: TRBJ2-7
CDR3 length: 15
CDR3 protein: CSARHREFLSYEQYF
CDR3 DNA: TGCAGTGCTAGGCACCGGGAATTCCTCTCCTACGAGCAGTACTTC

clone size: NA
D gene: TRBD1
V gene: TRBV9
J gene: TRBJ2-2
CDR3 length: 16
CDR3 protein: CASRAQGQGATGELFF
CDR3 DNA: TGTGCCAGCAGAGCACAGGGACAGGGGGCGACCGGGGAGCTGTTTTTT

clone size: NA
D gene: NA
V gene: TRBV5-1
J gene: TRBJ2-3
CDR3 length: 15
CDR3 protein: CASSNVGQATDTQYF
CDR3 DNA: TGCGCCAGCAGTAACGTAGGACAAGCCACAGATACGCAGTATTTT

clone size: many
D gene: TRBD1
V gene: TRBV20-1
J gene: TRBJ1-5
CDR3 length: 13
CDR3 protein: CSARDRRTGVRHF
CDR3 DNA: TGCAGTGCTAGAGATCGGCGGACAGGGGTTAGGCATTTT

clone size: many
D gene: NA
V gene: TRBV20-1
J gene: TRBJ2-3
CDR3 length: 16
CDR3 protein: CSAAPLGRTSTDTQYF
CDR3 DNA: TGCAGTGCTGCCCCTTTGGGACGGACGAGCACAGATACGCAGTATTTT

clone size: many
D gene: TRBD1
V gene: TRBV12-3/TRBV12-4
J gene: TRBJ2-7
CDR3 length: 15
CDR3 protein: CASSLGDRDSYEQYF
CDR3 DNA: TGTGCCAGCAGTCTAGGGGACAGGGACTCCTACGAGCAGTACTTC

clone size: few
D gene: NA
V gene: TRBV29-1
J gene: TRBJ2-1
CDR3 length: 11
CDR3 protein: CSVVLDTEQFF
CDR3 DNA: TGCAGCGTTGTACTAGACACTGAGCAGTTCTTC

clone size: many
D gene: NA
V gene: TRBV7-3
J gene: TRBJ2-1
CDR3 length: 15
CDR3 protein: CASSLGQGMHNEQFF
CDR3 DNA: TGTGCCAGCAGCTTAGGGCAGGGTATGCACAATGAGCAGTTCTTC

clone size: many
D gene: NA
V gene: TRBV5-6
J gene: TRBJ1-1
CDR3 length: 14
CDR3 protein: CASSLGHLNTEAFF
CDR3 DNA: TGTGCCAGCAGCTTGGGACACCTGAACACTGAAGCTTTCTTT

clone size: many
D gene: TRBD2
V gene: TRBV5-1
J gene: TRBJ2-5
CDR3 length: 14
CDR3 protein: CASSFIAGVETQYF
CDR3 DNA: TGCGCCAGCAGCTTTATAGCGGGGGTTGAGACCCAGTACTTC

clone size: many
D gene: NA
V gene: TRBV20-1
J gene: TRBJ1-6
CDR3 length: 14
CDR3 protein: CSADGPGQNSPLHF
CDR3 DNA: TGCAGCGCAGACGGTCCAGGGCAGAATTCACCCCTCCACTTT

clone size: NA
D gene: TRBD1
V gene: TRBV18
J gene: TRBJ1-2
CDR3 length: 10
CDR3 protein: CASSGDRAYF
CDR3 DNA: TGTGCCAGCTCAGGGGACAGAGCCTACTTC

clone size: few
D gene: NA
V gene: TRBV11-2
J gene: TRBJ2-1
CDR3 length: 13
CDR3 protein: CASSLSREGRASF
CDR3 DNA: TGTGCCAGCAGCTTATCACGAGAGGGGCGCGCTTCCTTC

clone size: many
D gene: NA
V gene: TRBV20-1
J gene: TRBJ1-3
CDR3 length: 13
CDR3 protein: CSARGTPGNTIYF
CDR3 DNA: TGCAGTGCTCGTGGGACGCCTGGAAACACCATATATTTT

clone size: many
D gene: NA
V gene: TRBV7-6
J gene: TRBJ2-1
CDR3 length: 15
CDR3 protein: CASSSEGGSITEQFF
CDR3 DNA: TGTGCCAGCAGCTCAGAGGGAGGCAGCATTACTGAGCAGTTCTTC

clone size: few
D gene: TRBD1
V gene: TRBV5-6
J gene: TRBJ2-1
CDR3 length: 16
CDR3 protein: CASSSVSGGSYNEQFF
CDR3 DNA: TGTGCCAGCAGCTCGGTGTCAGGGGGTTCCTACAATGAGCAGTTCTTC

clone size: few
D gene: NA
V gene: TRBV4-1
J gene: TRBJ2-7
CDR3 length: 15
CDR3 protein: CASSQARGIPYEQYF
CDR3 DNA: TGCGCCAGCAGCCAAGCTAGGGGGATCCCCTACGAGCAGTACTTC

clone size: many
D gene: NA
V gene: TRBV6-5
J gene: TRBJ2-5
CDR3 length: 14
CDR3 protein: CASSLNTQQETQYF
CDR3 DNA: TGTGCCAGCAGTTTGAACACCCAACAAGAGACCCAGTACTTC

clone size: NA
D gene: TRBD1
V gene: TRBV12-3/TRBV12-4
J gene: TRBJ2-2
CDR3 length: 15
CDR3 protein: CASSFSDRATGELFF
CDR3 DNA: TGTGCCAGCAGTTTTTCGGACAGGGCAACCGGGGAGCTGTTTTTT

clone size: many
D gene: NA
V gene: TRBV6-1
J gene: TRBJ2-1
CDR3 length: 13
CDR3 protein: CASSELREQRQFF
CDR3 DNA: TGTGCCAGCAGTGAACTTCGCGAGCAGAGGCAGTTCTTC

clone size: many
D gene: TRBD2
V gene: TRBV6-1
J gene: TRBJ2-7
CDR3 length: 15
CDR3 protein: CASSEGLAGSYEQYF
CDR3 DNA: TGTGCCAGCAGTGAAGGACTAGCGGGCTCCTACGAGCAGTACTTC

clone size: many
D gene: TRBD2
V gene: TRBV9
J gene: TRBJ2-1
CDR3 length: 20
CDR3 protein: CASSPRLAGGGRSSYNEQFF
CDR3 DNA: TGTGCCAGCAGCCCACGACTAGCGGGAGGGGGGAGGAGCTCCTACAATGAGCAGTTCTTC

clone size: many
D gene: NA
V gene: TRBV12-3/TRBV12-4
J gene: TRBJ2-3
CDR3 length: 12
CDR3 protein: CASSPRHLTQYF
CDR3 DNA: TGTGCCAGCAGTCCTCGCCATCTGACGCAGTATTTT

clone size: many
D gene: TRBD1
V gene: TRBV7-7
J gene: TRBJ2-7
CDR3 length: 14
CDR3 protein: CASSLAPWDREQYF
CDR3 DNA: TGTGCCAGCAGCTTAGCGCCTTGGGACAGAGAGCAGTACTTC